Listed below are T cell receptor beta chains from one sample, sequenced in a study of OX40 agonist ivuxolimab in advanced cancers. Produced via immunoSEQ multiplex PCR; TCRdb's table is partial and in-frame only. The table includes some 51,000 clones, 86% detected once. The sequencing used CD4+ or CD8+ T cells sorted from blood, collected in a trial of the OX40 agonist ivuxolimab. The receptor source for this set is an adult with an advanced solid tumor such as melanoma, head and neck, liver or kidney cancer. The CDR3 runs from the conserved cysteine through the conserved F or W. Each record gives: CDR3 protein, CDR3 DNA, clone size, J gene, V gene, D gene. The D gene is left open where the match is weak. Size tells how often a clone was seen (once, few, many) or the class of an expanded clone, and some rows leave it out.

CDR3: CASRDSPNTGELFF
DNA: TGCGCCTCCCGGGACAGTCCGAACACCGGGGAGCTGTTTTTT
size: .
J: TRBJ2-2
V: TRBV5-1
D: TRBD1

CDR3: CSVDFGVGANVLTF
DNA: TGCAGCGTTGATTTCGGGGTCGGGGCCAACGTCCTGACTTTC
size: .
J: TRBJ2-6
V: TRBV29-1
D: .

CDR3: CAWIPKQGRVDTQYF
DNA: TGTGCCTGGATACCAAAGCAGGGGCGTGTAGATACGCAGTATTTT
size: .
J: TRBJ2-3
V: TRBV30
D: .

CDR3: CASTRSGNEAFF
DNA: TGTGCCAGTACCCGTAGCGGGAATGAAGCTTTCTTT
size: .
J: TRBJ1-1
V: TRBV19
D: .

CDR3: CASSSLSTGSYNEQFF
DNA: TGTGCCAGCAGTTCCCTTTCAACGGGCTCCTACAATGAGCAGTTCTTC
size: .
J: TRBJ2-1
V: TRBV6-5
D: .

CDR3: CASSQGGGAWNQPQHF
DNA: TGCGCCAGCAGTCAAGGGGGGGGCGCGTGGAATCAGCCCCAGCATTTT
size: .
J: TRBJ1-5
V: TRBV23-1
D: .

CDR3: CASSERYSVSPLHF
DNA: TGTGCCAGCAGTGAACGGTACAGTGTTTCACCCCTCCACTTT
size: few
J: TRBJ1-6
V: TRBV2
D: .

CDR3: CASRRLAGWTGELFF
DNA: TGTGCCAGCAGACGACTAGCGGGATGGACCGGGGAGCTGTTTTTT
size: .
J: TRBJ2-2
V: TRBV6-5
D: TRBD2

CDR3: CASRLAGFYGYTF
DNA: TGTGCCAGCAGACTGGCAGGGTTCTATGGCTACACCTTC
size: .
J: TRBJ1-2
V: TRBV2
D: .

CDR3: CASSQVRLPRETQYF
DNA: TGCGCCAGCAGCCAAGTCCGACTTCCACGAGAGACCCAGTACTTC
size: .
J: TRBJ2-5
V: TRBV4-1
D: .

CDR3: CASSFAGGFVNEQYF
DNA: TGTGCCAGCAGCTTCGCAGGGGGTTTTGTGAACGAGCAGTACTTC
size: .
J: TRBJ2-7
V: TRBV7-6
D: TRBD1

CDR3: CASSLYPSEQYF
DNA: TGTGCCAGCAGCTTGTATCCCTCCGAGCAGTACTTC
size: .
J: TRBJ2-7
V: TRBV7-9
D: .

CDR3: CASSKEAWVQTAYSNQPQHF
DNA: TGTGCCAGCAGCAAAGAGGCTTGGGTTCAGACAGCCTATAGCAATCAGCCCCAGCATTTT
size: once
J: TRBJ1-5
V: TRBV21-1
D: .

CDR3: CASSLSSGRAHEQYF
DNA: TGTGCCAGCAGTTTATCAAGCGGGAGGGCCCACGAGCAGTACTTC
size: .
J: TRBJ2-7
V: TRBV27
D: TRBD2

CDR3: CASIDRWYGYTF
DNA: TGTGCCAGTATTGACAGATGGTATGGCTACACCTTC
size: few
J: TRBJ1-2
V: TRBV19
D: .

CDR3: CASSSYPGTGGTDTQYF
DNA: TGTGCCAGCAGCTCGTACCCCGGGACAGGGGGCACAGATACGCAGTATTTT
size: .
J: TRBJ2-3
V: TRBV7-8
D: TRBD1

CDR3: CASRGGRGTLYNEQFF
DNA: TGTGCCAGCAGAGGAGGGAGAGGGACTCTGTACAATGAGCAGTTCTTC
size: .
J: TRBJ2-1
V: TRBV2
D: .

CDR3: CSVEQGSSETQYF
DNA: TGCAGCGTTGAACAGGGTTCCTCAGAGACCCAGTACTTC
size: once
J: TRBJ2-5
V: TRBV29-1
D: .

CDR3: CASSLGLTYEQYF
DNA: TGTGCCAGCAGCTTAGGTCTCACCTACGAGCAGTACTTC
size: .
J: TRBJ2-7
V: TRBV11-2
D: .

CDR3: CASSPPRIRETQYF
DNA: TGTGCCAGCTCACCACCGCGGATCCGAGAGACCCAGTACTTC
size: .
J: TRBJ2-5
V: TRBV18
D: .

CDR3: CASTPVREQFF
DNA: TGTGCCAGCACCCCGGTTCGAGAACAGTTCTTC
size: .
J: TRBJ2-1
V: TRBV11-2
D: .

CDR3: CASSFSGTGKSNYGYTF
DNA: TGTGCCAGCAGTTTTAGCGGGACAGGAAAATCTAACTATGGCTACACCTTC
size: .
J: TRBJ1-2
V: TRBV28
D: TRBD1

CDR3: CASSYSDRVNGYTF
DNA: TGTGCCAGCAGTTACTCGGACAGGGTGAATGGCTACACCTTC
size: .
J: TRBJ1-2
V: TRBV6-6
D: TRBD1

CDR3: CASSLSGQGPYYGYTF
DNA: TGTGCCAGCAGCTTGAGTGGGCAGGGACCCTACTATGGCTACACCTTC
size: .
J: TRBJ1-2
V: TRBV5-8
D: .

CDR3: CASSLMSYYEQYF
DNA: TGTGCCAGCAGTTTAATGTCCTACTACGAGCAGTACTTC
size: .
J: TRBJ2-7
V: TRBV28
D: .

CDR3: CASRLNNYEQYF
DNA: TGCGCCAGCAGACTCAATAACTACGAGCAGTACTTC
size: .
J: TRBJ2-7
V: TRBV5-1
D: .

CDR3: CASSLASRDTQYF
DNA: TGTGCCAGCAGCTTAGCTTCTAGGGATACGCAGTATTTT
size: .
J: TRBJ2-3
V: TRBV7-9
D: .

CDR3: CASSYQGATEAFF
DNA: TGTGCCAGCAGTTATCAGGGGGCTACTGAAGCTTTCTTT
size: .
J: TRBJ1-1
V: TRBV28
D: TRBD1

CDR3: CASSFPGTGNTEAFF
DNA: TGTGCCAGCAGTTTCCCTGGGACAGGGAACACTGAAGCTTTCTTT
size: .
J: TRBJ1-1
V: TRBV28
D: TRBD1

CDR3: CASGSHLAKNIQYF
DNA: TGTGCCAGTGGGAGTCACCTAGCCAAAAACATTCAGTACTTC
size: .
J: TRBJ2-4
V: TRBV19
D: .

CDR3: CASSPRQGLLTGANVLTF
DNA: TGTGCCAGCAGCCCCCGACAGGGACTTCTGACTGGGGCCAACGTCCTGACTTTC
size: .
J: TRBJ2-6
V: TRBV9
D: .